The rows below give T cell receptor beta chains drawn from one sample of a study of OX40 agonist ivuxolimab in advanced cancers. Only in-frame clones appear in the TCRdb table, and some are missing; sequencing was by immunoSEQ multiplex PCR. The data contain about 110,000 clones, 80% to 95% of them singletons. Material: CD4+ or CD8+ T cells sorted from blood, obtained in a trial of the OX40 agonist ivuxolimab. The receptors derive from an adult with an advanced solid tumor such as melanoma, head and neck, liver or kidney cancer. CDR3s include the opening cysteine and the closing phenylalanine or tryptophan.

TRBV6-1	TRBJ2-7	CASGSSTGGPYEQYF
TRBV7-3	TRBJ2-1	CASSSASGNGNEQFF
TRBV19	TRBJ2-6	CASSIPPIGSGANVLTF
TRBV7-3	TRBJ2-1	CASSPRTQKTSYNEQFF
TRBV10-3	TRBJ1-1	CAISESEGRGWTEAFF
TRBV9	TRBJ1-3	CASSDRTGSGNTIYF
TRBV28	TRBJ1-2	CASRDPRTYTF
TRBV20-1	TRBJ2-1	CSARFPGQQFF
TRBV6-1	TRBJ1-5	CASSDARGLVGNQPQHF
TRBV4-3	TRBJ1-2	CASSRSRENYGYTF
TRBV10-3	TRBJ1-1	CAISGGNTEAFF
TRBV27	TRBJ2-6	CASSHISTGANVLTF
TRBV4-3	TRBJ1-1	CASSHDRLRRAEAFF
TRBV5-1	TRBJ2-1	CASSLGLAGLNEQFF
TRBV2	TRBJ1-2	CASGQGEHPRYTF
TRBV18	TRBJ1-5	CASSPSRVGNQPQHF
TRBV28	TRBJ1-4	CAIAEWEQKLFF
TRBV14	TRBJ2-3	CASSLAGGTLGTDTQYF
TRBV2	TRBJ2-7	CASSPRGGGSYEQYF
TRBV29-1	TRBJ1-4	CSVDLGAREKLFF
TRBV7-9	TRBJ1-5	CASSFLDQPQHF
TRBV18	TRBJ2-3	CASSPKGRGTTDTQYF
TRBV9	TRBJ1-1	CASSSRDRNTEAFF
TRBV27	TRBJ1-4	CASSSRDRHNEKLFF
TRBV25-1	TRBJ2-5	CASSTASETQYF
TRBV5-4	TRBJ2-1	CASSYRNDPRVEQFF
TRBV4-2	TRBJ2-7	CASSQDQALEQYF
TRBV7-3	TRBJ2-3	CASSLLGLTLSTDTQYF
TRBV6-5	TRBJ2-1	CASSSAYNEQFF
TRBV18	TRBJ2-5	CASSPASTQETQYF
TRBV6-5	TRBJ1-2	CASSSNRALYGYTF
TRBV27	TRBJ1-1	CASSLYEGPANTEAFF
TRBV27	TRBJ2-2	CASSLSPPGVGEMIGPGELFF
TRBV5-1	TRBJ1-1	CASSLGSGTEAFF
TRBV7-8	TRBJ1-5	CASSLANLGGNQPQHF
TRBV13	TRBJ1-2	CASSSRRFMTANYGYTF
TRBV5-1	TRBJ1-1	CASSLAQGADLLNTEAFF
TRBV13	TRBJ2-2	CASTSQGLAETYGTGELFF
TRBV7-2	TRBJ2-5	CASSPMNLAGGPETQYF
TRBV15	TRBJ1-2	CATSTPTGGLYGYTF
TRBV29-1	TRBJ1-1	CSVGDRGTEAFF
TRBV7-3	TRBJ2-3	CASSLGADHSTDTQYF
TRBV18	TRBJ2-2	CASSLQRNTGELFF
TRBV19	TRBJ1-1	CASSITWTAEAFF
TRBV5-4	TRBJ1-2	CASSLPGMDGYTF